What follows are 19 T cell receptor beta chains derived from one specimen sequenced in a study of T cell clonality in common variable immunodeficiency. Only in-frame clones appear in the TCRdb table, and some are missing; sequencing was by immunoSEQ multiplex PCR. This sample carries 40,000 to 50,000 clones, none of them present only once. The sequenced material came from peripheral blood mononuclear cells. The receptors shown here come from a person between 18 and 75 years old in good health.

This clone was seen at least ten times. The CDR3 extends 3 residues past the end of the read, so its final part is completed from the germline J gene. The V call is TRBV18, the J call TRBJ1-1; 7 bases map to TRBD1. V lost 2 bases and J lost 6; bases outside the gene matches: 3. The CDR3 spans 13 residues. The V gene's germline CDR1 is KGHSH and CDR2 LQKENI. CDR3 residues: CASSPVQGAEAFF. The DNA read from the CDR3 is TGTGCCAGCTCACCAGTTCAGGGGGCTGAA.

This clone was counted many times. The read stops 3 residues short of the end of the CDR3; the missing end is completed from the germline J gene. The rearrangement links TRBV18 to TRBJ1-3; a possible D gene is TRBD1 (6 bases). Germline lookup yields CDR1 KGHSH and CDR2 LQKENI. The CDR3 is 18 residues long. The V end was cut by 3 bases, the J end by 0 bases, with 18 bases between. CDR3 DNA, as far as it was read: TGTGCCAGCTCACCTCGAAGGGGGTCATTGAGCTCTGGAAACACC. This sequence encodes CASSPRRGSLSSGNT. From start to end, the CDR3 is CASSPRRGSLSSGNTIYF. Full variable domain (remainder filled in from reference TRBV18 and TRBJ1-3): NAGVMQNPRHLVRRRGQEARLRCSPMKGHSHVYWYRQLPEEGLKFMVYLQKENIIDESGMPKERFSAEFPKEGPSILRIQQVVRGDSAAYFCASSPRRGSLSSGNTIYFGEGSWLTVV.

This clone was recorded at least ten times. The read gets to within 3 residues of the CDR3 end, and the germline J gene fills in the rest. The chain recombines TRBV6-1 with TRBJ1-3; D is unresolved. Germline CDR1 is MNHNS and CDR2 is SASEGT. The ends were cut back, 1 base at V and 4 bases at J, with 8 bases in the middle. The CDR3 is 14 residues long. The CDR3 loop is CASSEGSVGNTIYF. CDR3 DNA, as far as it was read: TGTGCCAGCAGTGAAGGGTCAGTAGGAAACACC.

This clone has at least ten counts. Sequencing ends 3 residues short of the CDR3 end; the germline J gene provides the rest. This chain uses TRBV7-2 with TRBJ2-7; 8 bases line up with TRBD2. V lost 9 bases to trimming and J lost 2 bases; unmatched junction nucleotides: 12. CDR3 size: 15 residues. Germline V lookup: CDR1 SGHTA, CDR2 FQGNSA. CDR3 bases read: TGTGCCAGTAAAGACGGCCCAGCGGGGGCCTACGAG. Translation gives CASKDGPAGAYE. The complete CDR3 reads CASKDGPAGAYEQYF.

For this clone: The read gets to within 3 residues of the CDR3 end, and the germline J gene fills in the rest. J is TRBJ1-2 and V is TRBV25-1; TRBD1 might be the D (5 bases). The CDR3 is made up of 16 amino acids. Germline CDR1 and CDR2: MGHDK and SYGVNS. V dropped 2 bases and J dropped 7 bases, with 20 bases sitting between them. The DNA read from the CDR3 is TGTGCCAGCAGTGAACTACAGGTGCGGGGGGTCCGTGGC. Encoded protein: CASSELQVRGVRG. The entire CDR3 is CASSELQVRGVRGYTF.

Ten or more counts support this clone. With the read ending 3 residues before the CDR3 end, the germline J gene is used to fill in that end. The rearrangement links TRBV5-1 to TRBJ1-4, with no clear D. Deletions cut 5 bases from V and 0 bases from J, with 8 bases between. CDR3 length: 14 residues. The germline CDR1 and CDR2 sequences are SGHRS and YFSETQ. The CDR3 DNA, read in part, is TGCGCCAGCAGTTTCAGTACAACTAATGAAAAA. It specifies CASSFSTTNEK. The complete CDR3 sequence is CASSFSTTNEKLFF.

This clone was counted at least ten times. Coverage ceases 3 residues before the CDR3 finishes, and the germline J gene fills in the end. The chain carries TRBV20-1 and TRBJ2-5, with D possibly TRBD2 on 5 matching bases. V lost 0 bases to trimming and J lost 5 bases, with 19 bases between them. Germline V CDR1 and CDR2: DFQATT, SNEGSKA (reference sequence). The CDR3 length is 16 residues. The CDR3 spells CSARDLVSLARETQYF. The sequenced part of the CDR3 DNA is TGCAGTGCTAGAGATCTTGTCTCGCTAGCCCGGGAGACC.

This clone was picked up many times. The sequence runs out 3 residues before the end of the CDR3; the remainder is reconstructed from the germline J gene. This chain uses TRBV13 with TRBJ1-4, with a weak D call TRBD1 (5 bases). Per germline, CDR1 PRHDT and CDR2 FYEKMQ (reference sequence). V dropped 3 bases and J dropped 6 bases, with 8 bases sitting between them. The CDR3 is 13 residues long. The DNA read from the CDR3 is TGTGCCAGCAGCTTGGGGCGGTATGAAAAA. Translation gives CASSLGRYEK. The whole CDR3 protein is CASSLGRYEKLFF.

This clone was observed many times. The sequenced fragment ends 3 residues before the CDR3 boundary, so the rest is inferred from the germline J gene. This chain links TRBV6-1 with TRBJ2-3; 9 positions agree with TRBD2. Germline V gene lookup returns CDR1 MNHNS and CDR2 SASEGT. The V and J ends lost 2 bases and 4 bases, in that order; junction bases with no gene match: 1. The length of the CDR3 is 14 residues. CDR3 bases read: TGTGCCAGCAGTGAACTAGCGGGGCCAGATACG. Translation: CASSELAGPDT. The complete CDR3 sequence is CASSELAGPDTQYF.

This clone was seen at least ten times. The CDR3 loop reads CASSRRGQTDTQYF. The sequenced part of the CDR3 DNA is TGTGCCAGTAGTAGGAGGGGGCAGACAGATACG. This chain links TRBV19 with TRBJ2-3; tentatively, D is TRBD1 (7 bases). The read is 3 residues too short to cover the CDR3 end, so that end is filled in from the germline J gene. V lost 4 bases to trimming and J lost 3 bases, with 11 bases between them. CDR1 LNHDA and CDR2 SQIVND come from the germline V gene (reference sequence). There are 14 residues in the CDR3.

In its sample, this clone was seen many times. Read data end 3 residues before the CDR3 end; the end is taken from the germline J gene. The chain carries TRBV5-1 and TRBJ2-6; the match to TRBD2 covers 8 bases. CDR3 length: 17 residues. In germline, CDR1 is SGHRS, CDR2 YFSETQ. J gave up 4 bases and V 1 base, and 7 bases lay outside the gene matches. CDR3 DNA, as far as it was read: TGCGCCAGCAGCTTGTCGAGCGGGAGAACCGGGGCCAACGTC. Translated, it gives CASSLSSGRTGANV. The whole CDR3 reads CASSLSSGRTGANVLTF.

This clone was seen ten or more times. The read is 3 residues too short to cover the CDR3 end, so that end is filled in from the germline J gene. The chain links TRBV30 to TRBJ1-2, with 8 bases fitting TRBD1. Germline V gene lookup returns CDR1 GTSNPN and CDR2 SVGIG (reference sequence). V shed 4 bases and J 5 bases; nucleotides not matched to a gene: 0. The CDR3 has 11 residues. The CDR3 loop is CAWNRGYGYTF. The CDR3 DNA, read in part, is TGTGCCTGGAACAGGGGGTATGGC.

This clone has a count of ten or more. The CDR3 goes on 3 residues after the read ends, and that part is filled in from the germline J gene. V usage is TRBV6-2 or TRBV6-3 and J usage is TRBJ1-4; D is ambiguous. The CDR3 runs to 14 residues. V was clipped by 6 bases and J by 5 bases, with 13 bases between them. CDR1 and CDR2 from the germline V gene are MNHEY and SVGEGT. The CDR3 sequence is CASSQTESNEKLFF. The DNA read from the CDR3 is TGTGCCAGCAGCCAAACAGAATCGAATGAAAAA.

In its sample, this clone was seen many times. The DNA ends 3 residues before the CDR3 does, and the rest of the CDR3 is filled in from the germline J gene. The chain joins TRBV5-1 to TRBJ1-2, with a weak D call TRBD1 (5 bases). Trimming cost V 0 bases and J 6 bases, with 12 bases left between them. The CDR3 spans 14 residues. Germline CDR1 SGHRS, CDR2 YFSETQ. The CDR3 here is CASSLVQGADGYTF. The DNA read from the CDR3 is TGCGCCAGCAGCTTGGTCCAGGGCGCGGATGGC.

Of note for this clone: The sequenced fragment ends 3 residues before the CDR3 boundary, so the rest is inferred from the germline J gene. The V gene is TRBV6-2 or TRBV6-3, the J gene TRBJ1-2; no clear D. CDR1 is MNHEY, CDR2 SVGEGT, per germline. This CDR3 is built from 14 residues. The CDR3 is CASSGSSGINDYTF. The sequenced CDR3 bases are TGTGCCAGCAGTGGGAGTAGCGGGATCAATGAC.

This clone has at least ten counts. The read ends 3 residues shy of where the CDR3 ends; the end is completed using the germline J gene. The rearrangement uses TRBV5-5 and TRBJ2-3; 10 positions match TRBD1. Germline V CDR1 and CDR2: SGHKS, YYEKEE (reference sequence). CDR3 length equals 15 residues. The J segment lost 3 bases and the V segment lost 6 bases, leaving 7 bases of the junction unmatched. The CDR3 DNA, read in part, is TGTGCCAGCAAATCCCGGGACAGGGGAACAGATACG. This sequence encodes CASKSRDRGTDT. The whole CDR3 reads CASKSRDRGTDTQYF.

This clone was detected ten times or more. Read data end 3 residues before the CDR3 end; the end is taken from the germline J gene. V is TRBV15 and J is TRBJ1-5, with 8 bases identical to TRBD1. J lost 9 bases, V lost 0 bases, and 7 bases had no gene match. Germline assignment: CDR1 LNHNV and CDR2 YYDKDF (reference sequence). The CDR3 has 15 residues. CDR3 protein: CATSRDRGQVTPQHF. The covered CDR3 bases are TGTGCCACCAGCAGAGATAGGGGACAGGTTACGCCC.

This clone was counted many times. The read falls 3 residues short of the CDR3 end, and the missing part is taken from the germline J gene. The chain recombines TRBV3-1 (or the pseudogene TRBV3-2) with TRBJ2-5; 8 bases match TRBD2. The CDR3 runs 15 residues. Per germline, CDR1 LGHDT and CDR2 YNNKEL (reference sequence). J lost 1 base, V lost 1 base, and 2 bases had no gene match. The sequenced part of the CDR3 DNA is TGTGCCAGCAGCCAAGGCGGGGGGCCCCAAGAGACC. Protein: CASSQGGGPQET. The CDR3 as a whole reads CASSQGGGPQETQYF.

Worth noting for this clone: The read ends 3 residues shy of where the CDR3 ends; the end is completed using the germline J gene. The chain recombines TRBV19 with TRBJ2-1; the match to TRBD2 covers 12 bases. This CDR3 is 16 amino acids long. With V trimmed by 7 bases and J by 9 bases, 13 bases remained unmatched. Germline CDR1 and CDR2: LNHDA and SQIVND (reference sequence). The DNA read from the CDR3 is TGTGCCAGTAATATCAACAGACTAGCGGGAGTAGGTGAG. It yields the protein CASNINRLAGVGE. The whole CDR3 is CASNINRLAGVGEQFF.